This TCR beta chain was profiled in a study of response to subunit inactivated influenza vaccine. Broader study findings: The authors suggested that few new T cells are recruited per seasonal influenza vaccination.

Concerning this clonotype: Antigen unknown.

MiXCR, run by TCRdb on the RT-PCR reads, gives a single entry per CDR3 protein. The sample holds roughly 650,000 distinct CDR3 sequences, more than 15% seen once. CDR1 SGHTA and CDR2 FQGNSA come from the germline V gene. The CDR3 length is 15 residues. The V and J ends lost 2 bases and 2 bases respectively, with 13 bases between them. The sequence was collected from a man over 45 who received an inactivated influenza vaccine. The source was PBMCs from blood, collected 12 days after vaccination. The chain is built from TRBV7-2 and TRBJ2-7, with D tentatively TRBD2 (6 bases). This chain's CDR3 is CASSLIAEETYEQYF. CDR3 in DNA: TGTGCCAGCAGCTTAATAGCGGAGGAAACCTACGAGCAGTACTTC.